A single sample gave rise to the 11 T cell receptor beta chains below, sequenced in a study of blood T cell repertoires in COVID-19. This table comes from immunoSEQ multiplex PCR, and its TCRdb copy is limited to in-frame clones, with some not included. The sample lists approximately 80,000 clones; roughly 80% were seen once. Sequencing was carried out using peripheral blood. Every receptor here comes from a human donor in a cohort sampled during active COVID-19.

The chain joins TRBV28 to TRBJ2-2; tentatively, D is TRBD1 (6 bases). The length of the CDR3 is 13 residues. The V and J ends lost 6 bases and 7 bases respectively, with 12 bases between them. The germline gives CDR1 MDHEN, CDR2 SYDVKM. The CDR3 DNA follows: TGTGCCAGCAGAATACAGGGTAGCGGGGAGCTGTTTTTT. Amino acids: CASRIQGSGELFF.

The chain combines TRBV11-2 with TRBJ1-2, with 11 bases aligning to TRBD1. With 5 bases clipped from V and 5 bases from J, the junction kept 7 bases outside the gene matches. CDR1 is SGHAT, CDR2 FQNNGV, per germline. The CDR3 spans 15 residues. CDR3 sequence (DNA): TGTGCCAGCAGCCCCTGGACAGGGGGCAGGTATGGCTACACCTTC. Translating it yields CASSPWTGGRYGYTF.

The chain joins TRBV4-2 to TRBJ1-2; D might be TRBD1 (5 bases). Deletions cut 0 bases from V and 4 bases from J, with 12 bases between. CDR3 length: 15 amino acids. Germline assignment: CDR1 LGHNA and CDR2 YNFKEQ. The CDR3 spells CASSQEGGEGYGYTF. For the CDR3, the DNA is TGTGCCAGCAGCCAAGAAGGAGGGGAAGGCTATGGCTACACCTTC.

DNA of the CDR3: TGTGCCAGCTCACGGACAGGGGGGAACACTGAAGCTTTCTTT. It yields the protein CASSRTGGNTEAFF. The rearrangement uses TRBV18 and TRBJ1-1, with 10 bases lining up with TRBD1. The CDR3 consists of 14 residues. Germline-derived CDR1 and CDR2 are KGHSH and LQKENI. V dropped 4 bases and J dropped 1; count of bases not matched to a gene: 0. Filled out from reference TRBV18 and TRBJ1-1, the complete variable domain reads NAGVMQNPRHLVRRRGQEARLRCSPMKGHSHVYWYRQLPEEGLKFMVYLQKENIIDESGMPKERFSAEFPKEGPSILRIQQVVRGDSAAYFCASSRTGGNTEAFFGQGTRLTVV.

The chain carries TRBV18 and TRBJ2-3, with D maybe TRBD2 (5 bases). V was cut by 3 bases and J by 6 bases, with 16 bases left in between. Germline CDR1 and CDR2: KGHSH and LQKENI. This CDR3 is 15 amino acids long. CDR3 coding DNA: TGTGCCAGCTCACCGGTGGGTAGCCCGGGGGATACGCAGTATTTT. It translates to CASSPVGSPGDTQYF.

This chain joins TRBV6-6 and TRBJ1-6, with a tentative D call TRBD1 (6 bases). Looked up from germline, CDR1 is MNHNY and CDR2 is SVGAGI (reference sequence). Trimming left V 2 bases short and J 7 bases short, with 12 bases between. The CDR3 covers 15 residues. The CDR3 DNA follows: TGTGCCAGCAGTTACGCGGACAGCTCCAATTCACCCCTCCACTTT. The encoded protein is CASSYADSSNSPLHF.

This clone was picked up a small number of times. The CDR3 protein is CAWTPRGGDGEKLFF. In DNA form, the CDR3 reads TGTGCCTGGACCCCTAGGGGGGGCGACGGCGAAAAACTGTTTTTT. V is TRBV30 and J is TRBJ1-4; possible D gene TRBD1, 6 bases. Germline values: CDR1 GTSNPN, CDR2 SVGIG (reference sequence). The CDR3 is made up of 15 amino acids. Trimming stripped 4 bases from V and 8 bases from J, with 20 bases between. Full variable domain (rest looked up from reference TRBV30 and TRBJ1-4): SQTIHQWPATLVQPVGSPLSLECTVEGTSNPNLYWYRQAAGRGLQLLFYSVGIGQISSEVPQNLSASRPQDRQFILSSKKLLLSDSGFYLCAWTPRGGDGEKLFFGSGTQLSVL.

This sequence joins TRBV5-1 and TRBJ1-1; the match to TRBD1 covers 7 bases. The germline V gene encodes CDR1 SGHRS and CDR2 YFSETQ. The CDR3 is 15 residues long. With 4 bases clipped from V and 4 bases from J, the junction kept 10 bases outside the gene matches. CDR3 bases: TGCGCCAGCAGCAGAGCTCGGACAGGCGGCACTGAAGCTTTCTTT. Protein: CASSRARTGGTEAFF.

The J gene is TRBJ2-7, the V gene TRBV11-2; D is undetermined. Germline V gene data show CDR1 as SGHAT and CDR2 as FQNNGV. The CDR3 has 14 amino acids. Trimming shortened V by 2 bases and J by 0 bases, and 8 bases separated the two germline ends. CDR3 residues: CASSLRLASYEQYF. CDR3 coding DNA: TGTGCCAGCAGCTTACGTCTGGCCTCCTACGAGCAGTACTTC.

This clone was observed once. The chain uses TRBV13 and TRBJ1-1, with TRBD1 matching 8 bases. V gave up 2 bases and J gave up 6 bases; unmatched junction bases: 5. The germline V gene has CDR1 PRHDT and CDR2 FYEKMQ (reference sequence). The CDR3 spans 14 residues. The CDR3 DNA sequence: TGTGCCAGCAGCTTAATCGGACAGGGCGCTGAAGCTTTCTTT. This encodes CASSLIGQGAEAFF.

The chain employs TRBV2 and TRBJ2-7; 9 nucleotides line up with TRBD2. V lost 3 bases to trimming and J lost 2 bases; unmatched junction nucleotides: 8. From germline, CDR1 is SNHLY and CDR2 FYNNEI. The CDR3 has 16 amino acids. In DNA form, the CDR3 reads TGTGCCAGCAGTGATTGGGGGCTAGCGGGGACCTACGAGCAGTACTTC. Translated, it gives CASSDWGLAGTYEQYF.